This T cell receptor (beta chain) appears in the sequencing data of a study of blood T cell repertoires in COVID-19. Across the study: The analysed material was cDNA or gDNA that came from T cells, B-cell-depleted T cells, or PBMCs.

This clone was seen only once. In the study's own analysis: Estimated nucleated cell counts came from reference gene primer amplification. Here immunoSEQ multiplex PCR was the method, and the copy in TCRdb shows in-frame clones only, minus some. V and J calls plus clone size are reproduced from that table; the DNA served to infer D and trimming. The table has around 230,000 clones, 87% seen once. The receptor was derived from a man aged 55 to 69 who had recovered from COVID-19. The sample comprised peripheral blood.

CDR3 sequence: CASSLGTGKVNEQYF. CDR3 nucleotide sequence: TGTGCCAGCAGCTTAGGGACAGGGAAAGTTAACGAGCAGTACTTC. The gene calls are TRBV7-2 and TRBJ2-7; 8 positions match TRBD1. Germline V gives CDR1 SGHTA, CDR2 FQGNSA. Trimming cost V 1 base and J 5 bases; bases outside gene matches: 7. This CDR3 has 15 amino acids.